These 15 T cell receptor beta chains were all obtained from the same sample, sequenced in a study of early stage breast cancer tumors. Assay: immunoSEQ multiplex PCR; the TCRdb copy retains only in-frame clones and omits some. The table lists some 35,000 clones, 70% to 85% of them singletons, with under 7% in the top ten. The material sequenced was blood. The source is a person aged 55 to 70 with breast cancer.

This clone was counted a few times. This rearrangement joins TRBV10-3 to TRBJ1-1; unclear D gene. The germline CDR1 and CDR2 sequences are ENHRY and SYGVKD. The CDR3 runs to 11 residues. V was shortened by 3 bases and J by 2 bases, with 1 base between the two germline ends. Here the CDR3 DNA reads TGTGCCATCAGTGATAACACTGAAGCTTTCTTT. Amino acids: CAISDNTEAFF.

V usage is TRBV6-1 and J usage is TRBJ2-6, with D unresolved. The V gene lost 7 bases and the J gene lost 0 bases, with 10 bases spanning the gap. CDR1 is MNHNS, CDR2 SASEGT, per germline. This CDR3 region has 15 residues. The DNA of the CDR3 is TGTGCCAGCACTCCTCGTGGCTCTGGGGCCAACGTCCTGACTTTC. Protein: CASTPRGSGANVLTF.

This clone was detected only a few times. This chain connects TRBV11-2 to TRBJ2-1; TRBD2 aligns across 8 bases. The CDR3 extends over 15 amino acids. V gave up 6 bases and J gave up 12 bases; unmatched junction bases: 16. Germline CDR1 and CDR2: SGHAT and FQNNGV. The CDR3 protein is CASRSSGTSGTGQFF. In nucleotides, the CDR3 is TGTGCCAGCAGAAGTAGCGGGACCTCAGGTACTGGGCAGTTCTTC.

The chain uses TRBV7-9 and TRBJ2-5, with a possible D match to TRBD2 (5 bases). This CDR3 contains 13 residues. Deletions cut 4 bases from V and 5 bases from J, with 11 bases between. CDR1 is SEHNR and CDR2 is FQNEAQ in the germline V gene (reference sequence). CDR3 protein: CASSSGGEETQYF. CDR3 nucleotides: TGTGCCAGCAGCTCCGGAGGAGAGGAGACCCAGTACTTC.

This clone was detected a few times. This chain's CDR3 is CASSELGTGWRNYGYTF. As DNA, the CDR3 is TGTGCCAGCAGTGAACTTGGGACAGGGTGGAGGAACTATGGCTACACCTTC. The chain links TRBV6-1 to TRBJ1-2; 9 nucleotides align to TRBD1. The junction had 9 bases not matched to a gene; V was cut back by 2 bases and J by 2 bases. The CDR3 runs to 17 residues. Per germline, CDR1 MNHNS and CDR2 SASEGT.

This sequence joins TRBV11-2 and TRBJ2-3; possible D gene TRBD1, 5 bases. The V end lost 2 bases, the J end lost 0 bases, and 9 bases lay between the germline ends. CDR1 is SGHAT, CDR2 FQNNGV, per germline. This CDR3 has 15 amino acids. The CDR3 is CASSLQGFSTDTQYF. In nucleotides, the CDR3 is TGTGCCAGCAGCTTACAGGGTTTCAGCACAGATACGCAGTATTTT.

Only one count was recorded for this clone. This sample includes further DNA sequences coding for the same CDR3. This chain connects TRBV5-1 to TRBJ1-4; weak D call: TRBD1 (6 bases). The CDR3 length is 14 residues. Germline V gives CDR1 SGHRS, CDR2 YFSETQ. V lost 5 bases to trimming and J lost 4 bases, with 12 bases between them. Written as DNA, the CDR3 is TGCGCCAGCAGTTCGGGCAGGGGTAATGAAAAACTGTTTTTT. Protein sequence: CASSSGRGNEKLFF. The whole variable domain, filled in from reference TRBV5-1 and TRBJ1-4, reads KAGVTQTPRYLIKTRGQQVTLSCSPISGHRSVSWYQQTPGQGLQFLFEYFSETQRNKGNFPGRFSGRQFSNSRSEMNVSTLELGDSALYLCASSSGRGNEKLFFGSGTQLSVL.

This clone was picked up one time. One end of the junction is discordant with germline, which a read error may explain. V is TRBV4-1 and J is TRBJ1-1; D gene unclear. Looked up from germline, CDR1 is MGHRA and CDR2 is YSYEKL. This CDR3 has 12 residues. Written as DNA, the CDR3 is TGCGCCAGCAGCCAAGATCAAGGCTGGCAGGTTTTT. Its protein is CASSQDQGWQVF.

The chain is built from TRBV19 and TRBJ1-2, with 7 bases matching TRBD1. CDR3 size: 14 residues. V lost 7 bases and J lost 2; bases outside the gene matches: 7. The germline V gene has CDR1 LNHDA and CDR2 SQIVND (reference sequence). The CDR3 here is CASTRRDRNYGYTF. For the CDR3, the DNA is TGTGCCAGTACCCGCCGGGACAGAAACTATGGCTACACCTTC.

J is TRBJ1-2 and V is TRBV7-2; tentative D call: TRBD1 (5 bases). The CDR3 covers 13 residues. The germline CDR1 and CDR2 sequences are SGHTA and FQGNSA. Trimming left V 2 bases short and J 8 bases short, with 12 bases between. The CDR3 region has the DNA TGTGCCAGCAGCTTACAGGGTGGTAAGGGCTACACCTTC. It is translated as CASSLQGGKGYTF.

The chain uses TRBV10-3 and TRBJ1-5; the D gene is possibly TRBD1 (6 bases). The V end was cut by 2 bases, the J end by 6 bases, with 17 bases between. CDR3 length: 16 amino acids. The germline CDR1 and CDR2 sequences are ENHRY and SYGVKD. In nucleotides, the CDR3 is TGTGCCATCAGTGAGAGAGTACAGGGAGCCAGTCAGCCCCAGCATTTT. It translates to CAISERVQGASQPQHF.

The V call is TRBV18, the J call TRBJ1-1; no definite D call. The CDR3 has 15 residues. CDR1 KGHSH and CDR2 LQKENI come from the germline V gene. Between the trimmed V and J ends, which lost 0 bases and 2 bases, there was a span of 10 bases. CDR3 nucleotide sequence: TGTGCCAGCTCACCACCGGGCGGTCGTAACACTGAAGCTTTCTTT. Its translation is CASSPPGGRNTEAFF. Full variable domain (outside the CDR3, taken from reference TRBV18 and TRBJ1-1): NAGVMQNPRHLVRRRGQEARLRCSPMKGHSHVYWYRQLPEEGLKFMVYLQKENIIDESGMPKERFSAEFPKEGPSILRIQQVVRGDSAAYFCASSPPGGRNTEAFFGQGTRLTVV.

This chain links TRBV2 with TRBJ2-3; 9 positions match TRBD2. The CDR3 sequence is 15 residues long. Germline assignment: CDR1 SNHLY and CDR2 FYNNEI. V dropped 7 bases and J dropped 5; count of bases not matched to a gene: 10. As DNA, the CDR3 is TGTGCCAGCATCTCCGTAGCGGGGGTACGAGATACGCAGTATTTT. This encodes CASISVAGVRDTQYF.

The CDR3 DNA is TGTGCCAGCAGTGCCGACAGGATAGCTGTCCGTGAAGCTTTCTTT. As protein: CASSADRIAVREAFF. The chain uses TRBV6-1 and TRBJ1-1, with D perhaps matching TRBD1 (6 bases). V shed 4 bases and J shed 7 bases, with 19 bases lying between them. Germline loops: CDR1 MNHNS, CDR2 SASEGT. This CDR3 has 15 residues.

V is TRBV7-6 and J is TRBJ1-2; no definite D call. Per the germline V gene, CDR1 is SGHVS and CDR2 is FNYEAQ. The CDR3 runs 12 residues. Between the trimmed V and J ends, which lost 1 base and 10 bases, there was a span of 10 bases. The CDR3: CASSLDRRFYTF. The CDR3 DNA is TGTGCCAGCAGCTTAGATCGGCGATTCTACACCTTC.